This TCR beta chain was found in a study of blood T cell repertoires in COVID-19. V was shortened by 4 bases and J by 5 bases, with 14 bases between the two germline ends. Germline lookup yields CDR1 LGHNA and CDR2 YSLEER. The CDR3 totals 14 residues. The protocol was immunoSEQ multiplex PCR, while the TCRdb copy is restricted to in-frame clones and leaves out a portion. The sample lists 200,000 or so clones, roughly 80% occurring once. Sequenced material: PBMCs or T cells enriched from blood (not recorded which). The sequence was obtained from a man aged 40-55 years who had recovered from COVID-19. The V gene is TRBV4-3, the J gene TRBJ1-2; possible D gene TRBD1, 6 bases. CDR3 amino acids: CASSPSRQVYGYTF. The CDR3 DNA reads as TGCGCCAGCAGCCCTTCTAGACAGGTATATGGCTACACCTTC.